A selection of T cell receptor beta chains follows, all from one sample in a study of shared clonotypes between healthy human individuals. Using immunoSEQ multiplex PCR, the repertoire was profiled, and TCRdb retains in-frame clones only, with some absent. The sample carries some 1 million clones, approximately 70% recorded once. Specimen: memory CD4+ T cells sorted from blood. These receptors all stem from a young man in good health. CDR3s include the opening cysteine and the closing phenylalanine or tryptophan. The order of the fields is D gene, clone size, V gene, J gene, CDR3 DNA, CDR3 protein. D genes are given only for firm matches. Some rows have no size entry. The others give once, few or many, or a class for an expanded clone.

d_call: TRBD1; clone_size: .; v_call: TRBV18; j_call: TRBJ2-1; cdr3_nt: TGTGCCAGCTCACCCCCGGGACAGGTCTACAATGAGCAGTTCTTC; cdr3_aa: CASSPPGQVYNEQFF
d_call: .; clone_size: .; v_call: TRBV5-1; j_call: TRBJ2-5; cdr3_nt: TGCGCCAGCAGCTCGGGGGGCAGGTACCCGGGAGAGACCCAGTACTTC; cdr3_aa: CASSSGGRYPGETQYF
d_call: TRBD1; clone_size: once; v_call: TRBV19; j_call: TRBJ1-5; cdr3_nt: TGTGCCAGTAGTATCCAGGGGGGTCAGCCCCAGCATTTT; cdr3_aa: CASSIQGGQPQHF
d_call: .; clone_size: .; v_call: TRBV7-9; j_call: TRBJ1-1; cdr3_nt: TGTGCCACCGCGGTGGGAAACATGAACACTGAAGCTTTCTTT; cdr3_aa: CATAVGNMNTEAFF
d_call: .; clone_size: few; v_call: TRBV18; j_call: TRBJ1-2; cdr3_nt: TGTGCCAGCTCACCAGAGGGGTCCTATGGCTACACCTTC; cdr3_aa: CASSPEGSYGYTF
d_call: TRBD2; clone_size: .; v_call: TRBV6-6; j_call: TRBJ2-7; cdr3_nt: TGTGCCAGCACAGCAGGGAGCGGGGGTTCCTACGAGCAGTACTTC; cdr3_aa: CASTAGSGGSYEQYF
d_call: TRBD2; clone_size: once; v_call: TRBV7-9; j_call: TRBJ2-3; cdr3_nt: TGTGCCAGCAGCTCTGCCCGACTAGCATTCGGTACAGATACGCAGTATTTT; cdr3_aa: CASSSARLAFGTDTQYF
d_call: .; clone_size: .; v_call: TRBV10-2; j_call: TRBJ2-5; cdr3_nt: TGCGCCAGCAGTGAGTTACAGGGATTTAGGGCAGAAGAGACCCAGTACTTC; cdr3_aa: CASSELQGFRAEETQYF
d_call: .; clone_size: .; v_call: TRBV7-8; j_call: TRBJ2-5; cdr3_nt: TGTGCCAGCAGCCCGGAAAGCGGGTGGGGAGAGACCCAGTACTTC; cdr3_aa: CASSPESGWGETQYF
d_call: TRBD2; clone_size: .; v_call: TRBV10-3; j_call: TRBJ2-3; cdr3_nt: TGTGCCACCAAACCCGGGACTAGCGGGCCAGATACGCAGTATTTT; cdr3_aa: CATKPGTSGPDTQYF
d_call: .; clone_size: .; v_call: TRBV27; j_call: TRBJ2-7; cdr3_nt: TGTGCCAGCAAAGGGTTCTACGAGCAGTACTTC; cdr3_aa: CASKGFYEQYF
d_call: .; clone_size: few; v_call: TRBV28; j_call: TRBJ2-5; cdr3_nt: TGTGCCAGCAGTTCTGGGACTGGGAAGCAAGAGACCCAGTACTTC; cdr3_aa: CASSSGTGKQETQYF
d_call: .; clone_size: many; v_call: TRBV5-1; j_call: TRBJ2-7; cdr3_nt: TGCGCCAGCAGCTTGTCGGTACTCCGCTACGAGCAGTACTTC; cdr3_aa: CASSLSVLRYEQYF
d_call: .; clone_size: .; v_call: TRBV11-2; j_call: TRBJ2-2; cdr3_nt: TGTGCCAGCCGCCCGACCGGGATGATCACCGGGGAGCTGTTTTTT; cdr3_aa: CASRPTGMITGELFF
d_call: .; clone_size: .; v_call: TRBV29-1; j_call: TRBJ1-2; cdr3_nt: TGCAGCGTTGAAGAAGGGGGTGGCTACACCTTC; cdr3_aa: CSVEEGGGYTF
d_call: TRBD1; clone_size: .; v_call: TRBV30; j_call: TRBJ2-7; cdr3_nt: TGTGCCTCACACCGTGACAGGGGCTACGAGCAGTACTTC; cdr3_aa: CASHRDRGYEQYF
d_call: .; clone_size: few; v_call: TRBV5-1; j_call: TRBJ2-2; cdr3_nt: TGCGCCACCAAAACAGGGCCGAACACCGGGGAGCTGTTTTTT; cdr3_aa: CATKTGPNTGELFF
d_call: TRBD1; clone_size: .; v_call: TRBV4-1; j_call: TRBJ2-7; cdr3_nt: TGCGCCAGCAGCCCCACCGAGGTCAGGGGGCACGAGCAGTACTTC; cdr3_aa: CASSPTEVRGHEQYF
d_call: .; clone_size: .; v_call: TRBV19; j_call: TRBJ1-5; cdr3_nt: TGTGCCAGTAGTATCGGGTCAGGCCCGGTGGGTCAGCCCCAGCATTTT; cdr3_aa: CASSIGSGPVGQPQHF
d_call: .; clone_size: .; v_call: TRBV6-1; j_call: TRBJ2-7; cdr3_nt: TGTGCCAGCACCTCTTTGACGAGAGCCGGGGAAGAGCAGTACTTC; cdr3_aa: CASTSLTRAGEEQYF
d_call: TRBD1; clone_size: .; v_call: TRBV7-9; j_call: TRBJ2-7; cdr3_nt: TGTGCCAGCATTAGGACAGGGGACCCATCCTACGAGCAGTACTTC; cdr3_aa: CASIRTGDPSYEQYF
d_call: .; clone_size: once; v_call: TRBV6-1; j_call: TRBJ2-7; cdr3_nt: TGTGCCAGCAGTAAACAGGGTATTAGCCCCTACGAGCAGTACTTC; cdr3_aa: CASSKQGISPYEQYF
d_call: TRBD2; clone_size: .; v_call: TRBV5-6; j_call: TRBJ2-7; cdr3_nt: TGTGCCAGCAGCTTTATGACTAGCCTGGCCTCCGAGCAGTACTTC; cdr3_aa: CASSFMTSLASEQYF
d_call: .; clone_size: .; v_call: TRBV27; j_call: TRBJ2-2; cdr3_nt: TGTGCCAGCAGTTTATATCCAGGGTCCACCGGGGAGCTGTTTTTT; cdr3_aa: CASSLYPGSTGELFF
d_call: .; clone_size: .; v_call: TRBV30; j_call: TRBJ2-1; cdr3_nt: TGTGCCTGCCTACTCCCAAGCTCCTACAATGAGCAGTTCTTC; cdr3_aa: CACLLPSSYNEQFF
d_call: TRBD1; clone_size: .; v_call: TRBV7-2; j_call: TRBJ2-3; cdr3_nt: TGTGCCAGCAGCCTAAACAGGGGGCGGACAGATACGCAGTATTTT; cdr3_aa: CASSLNRGRTDTQYF
d_call: .; clone_size: .; v_call: TRBV19; j_call: TRBJ1-1; cdr3_nt: TGTGCCAGTATGTCGAAGGTGGATGAAGCTTTCTTT; cdr3_aa: CASMSKVDEAFF
d_call: .; clone_size: .; v_call: TRBV10-2; j_call: TRBJ1-3; cdr3_nt: TGCGCCAGCAGTGAACAGACGTCTGGAAACACCATATATTTT; cdr3_aa: CASSEQTSGNTIYF
d_call: .; clone_size: .; v_call: TRBV19; j_call: TRBJ2-3; cdr3_nt: TGTGCCAGTAGTATAAACTTTAAGGCAGATACGCAGTATTTT; cdr3_aa: CASSINFKADTQYF
d_call: TRBD2; clone_size: .; v_call: TRBV5-1; j_call: TRBJ2-7; cdr3_nt: TGCGCCAGCAGCTTGGTACCTAGCGGGAGTTACGAGCAGTACTTC; cdr3_aa: CASSLVPSGSYEQYF
d_call: TRBD2; clone_size: few; v_call: TRBV30; j_call: TRBJ2-5; cdr3_nt: TGTGCCTGGAGTGTATCCGGCCGCGGGGGGACCCAGTACTTC; cdr3_aa: CAWSVSGRGGTQYF
d_call: TRBD2; clone_size: .; v_call: TRBV15; j_call: TRBJ2-1; cdr3_nt: TGTGCCACCAGCACAAGCGGGACGACCTACAATGAGCAGTTCTTC; cdr3_aa: CATSTSGTTYNEQFF
d_call: .; clone_size: .; v_call: TRBV9; j_call: TRBJ2-7; cdr3_nt: TGTGCCAGCAGCGTAGGTCCGGGAGAGAATTACGAGCAGTACTTC; cdr3_aa: CASSVGPGENYEQYF
d_call: .; clone_size: few; v_call: TRBV6-1; j_call: TRBJ2-1; cdr3_nt: TGTGCCAGCAGTGAGGTGGACAGCAATGAGCAGTTCTTC; cdr3_aa: CASSEVDSNEQFF
d_call: .; clone_size: .; v_call: TRBV4-1; j_call: TRBJ1-5; cdr3_nt: TGCGCCAGCAGCCAAGGGAGTATTCAGCATTTT; cdr3_aa: CASSQGSIQHF
d_call: TRBD1; clone_size: .; v_call: TRBV11-2; j_call: TRBJ2-7; cdr3_nt: TGTGCCAGCAGCCCCGGACAGGGCTCCTACGAGCAGTACTTC; cdr3_aa: CASSPGQGSYEQYF
d_call: .; clone_size: .; v_call: TRBV9; j_call: TRBJ2-5; cdr3_nt: TGTGCCAGCAGCGTAGCCACCTTGGGTGCGGGGAAGGGAGTCCAGGAGACCCAGTACTTC; cdr3_aa: CASSVATLGAGKGVQETQYF
d_call: .; clone_size: .; v_call: TRBV30; j_call: TRBJ1-2; cdr3_nt: TGTGCCTGGATGTTCGGAACCACAGGGAGGAGAGAGGGCTACACCTTC; cdr3_aa: CAWMFGTTGRREGYTF
d_call: TRBD1; clone_size: .; v_call: TRBV18; j_call: TRBJ1-4; cdr3_nt: TGTGCCAGCTCACCGAGCCTACAGGGGGCAACTAATGAAAAACTGTTTTTT; cdr3_aa: CASSPSLQGATNEKLFF
d_call: .; clone_size: .; v_call: TRBV5-1; j_call: TRBJ2-7; cdr3_nt: TGCGCCAGCAGGCCAGGGCCCTCGAGATCCTACGAGCAGTACTTC; cdr3_aa: CASRPGPSRSYEQYF
d_call: .; clone_size: .; v_call: TRBV4-3; j_call: TRBJ2-6; cdr3_nt: TGCGCCAGCAGCCCCCTCCTCGGGGCCAACGTCCTGACTTTC; cdr3_aa: CASSPLLGANVLTF
d_call: .; clone_size: few; v_call: TRBV5-8; j_call: TRBJ1-5; cdr3_nt: TGTGCCAGCAGCTTTCGGGGAAATAGCAATCAGCCCCAGCATTTT; cdr3_aa: CASSFRGNSNQPQHF
d_call: .; clone_size: .; v_call: TRBV5-1; j_call: TRBJ2-5; cdr3_nt: TGCGCCAGCAGCTTGAAAGGGGCGGGAGAGACCCAGTACTTC; cdr3_aa: CASSLKGAGETQYF
d_call: TRBD1; clone_size: .; v_call: TRBV7-8; j_call: TRBJ1-1; cdr3_nt: TGTGCCAGCAGCTCCTCAGGGGGCGGCACTGAAGCTTTCTTT; cdr3_aa: CASSSSGGGTEAFF
d_call: TRBD1; clone_size: .; v_call: TRBV9; j_call: TRBJ1-1; cdr3_nt: TGTGCCAGCAGCACCTCGACAGGGAGGGCTGAAGCTTTCTTT; cdr3_aa: CASSTSTGRAEAFF
d_call: .; clone_size: .; v_call: TRBV5-6; j_call: TRBJ2-7; cdr3_nt: TGTGCCAGCAGCAAGGACGGGTTCTACGAGCAGTACTTC; cdr3_aa: CASSKDGFYEQYF
d_call: .; clone_size: .; v_call: TRBV2; j_call: TRBJ1-2; cdr3_nt: TGTGCCAGCAGCCGGGGCCTAACGGGGGGCTACACCTTC; cdr3_aa: CASSRGLTGGYTF
d_call: TRBD2; clone_size: .; v_call: TRBV9; j_call: TRBJ2-3; cdr3_nt: TGTGCCAGCAGCATTAGCGGGAGGGAATCGGATACGCAGTATTTT; cdr3_aa: CASSISGRESDTQYF